These 20 T cell receptor beta chains originate from one sample sequenced in a study of shared clonotypes between healthy human individuals. Generated by immunoSEQ multiplex PCR, the TCRdb table keeps only in-frame clones and is missing some. The sample has under 600,000 clones; about 98% are singletons. CD45RO negativity and positive selection for CCR7 defined naive CD8 cells, a population that excluded terminally differentiated effector memory CD45RA+ cells. Sequencing input: naive CD8+ T cells sorted from blood. Receptors were obtained from a man younger than 45 in good health.

The V gene is TRBV30, the J gene TRBJ2-4; no reliable D call. This CDR3 is 14 amino acids long. Per germline, CDR1 GTSNPN and CDR2 SVGIG (reference sequence). Between the trimmed V and J ends, which lost 0 bases and 0 bases, there was a span of 6 bases. CDR3 sequence (DNA): TGTGCCTGGAGTGTATCAGGAGCCAAAAACATTCAGTACTTC. Protein product: CAWSVSGAKNIQYF. Drawing the rest from reference TRBV30 and TRBJ2-4, the complete variable domain is SQTIHQWPATLVQPVGSPLSLECTVEGTSNPNLYWYRQAAGRGLQLLFYSVGIGQISSEVPQNLSASRPQDRQFILSSKKLLLSDSGFYLCAWSVSGAKNIQYFGAGTRLSVL.

This chain links TRBV9 with TRBJ2-1; 9 bases agree with TRBD2. The CDR3 is 14 amino acids. Germline V gives CDR1 SGDLS, CDR2 YYNGEE. The V gene end was trimmed by 3 bases and the J gene end by 8 bases; junction bases not matched to a gene: 6. The CDR3 loop reads CASSDIAGEDEQFF. DNA of the CDR3: TGTGCCAGCAGCGATATAGCGGGAGAGGATGAGCAGTTCTTC.

V is TRBV28 and J is TRBJ1-3; tentatively, D is TRBD1 (6 bases). The CDR3 consists of 16 residues. Germline V gene data show CDR1 as MDHEN and CDR2 as SYDVKM. Trimming removed 4 bases at V and 8 bases at J, with 21 bases between. CDR3 DNA: TGTGCCAGCAGTTACGGGGCTAACAGGGTTCTGGACACCATATATTTT. It specifies CASSYGANRVLDTIYF. The whole variable domain, remainder taken from reference TRBV28 and TRBJ1-3, is DVKVTQSSRYLVKRTGEKVFLECVQDMDHENMFWYRQDPGLGLRLIYFSYDVKMKEKGDIPEGYSVSREKKERFSLILESASTNQTSMYLCASSYGANRVLDTIYFGEGSWLTVV.

This sequence joins TRBV9 and TRBJ2-1; D remains ambiguous. CDR1 SGDLS and CDR2 YYNGEE come from the germline V gene. This CDR3 has 13 residues. V was clipped by 2 bases and J by 3 bases, with 6 bases between them. In nucleotides, the CDR3 is TGTGCCAGCAGCGTCCCAGACTACAATGAGCAGTTCTTC. It translates to CASSVPDYNEQFF.

The rearrangement uses TRBV19 and TRBJ2-7; 8 nucleotides agree with TRBD2. Germline V gives CDR1 LNHDA, CDR2 SQIVND (reference sequence). The CDR3 totals 15 residues. V was pared by 5 bases and J by 3 bases, with 9 bases of the junction left unmatched. CDR3 amino acids: CASSFGAGEGYEQYF. As DNA, the CDR3 is TGTGCCAGTAGTTTTGGAGCGGGAGAGGGCTACGAGCAGTACTTC. Complete variable domain (other parts from reference TRBV19 and TRBJ2-7): DGGITQSPKYLFRKEGQNVTLSCEQNLNHDAMYWYRQDPGQGLRLIYYSQIVNDFQKGDIAEGYSVSREKKESFPLTVTSAQKNPTAFYLCASSFGAGEGYEQYFGPGTRLTVT.

This chain connects TRBV27 to TRBJ2-3; D is possibly TRBD1 (5 bases). V lost 4 bases to trimming and J lost 3 bases, with 26 bases between them. This CDR3 contains 19 residues. The V gene's germline CDR1 is MNHEY and CDR2 SMNVEV (reference sequence). CDR3 in DNA: TGTGCCAGCAGTTCATATGCCCCCTCACCGCAGGGTTGGACAGATACGCAGTATTTT. The encoded protein is CASSSYAPSPQGWTDTQYF.

The V call is TRBV6-5, the J call TRBJ2-1; 12 bases are shared with TRBD2. Trimming removed 5 bases from V and 6 bases from J; junction bases left unmatched: 5. CDR3 length: 15 amino acids. Germline V lookup: CDR1 MNHEY, CDR2 SVGAGI. The CDR3: CASSTLAGGFNEQFF. CDR3 sequence (DNA): TGTGCCAGCAGTACACTAGCGGGAGGTTTCAATGAGCAGTTCTTC.

This chain connects TRBV7-9 to TRBJ2-3, with 8 positions matching TRBD1. J was trimmed by 0 bases and V by 4 bases; bases with no gene match: 6. Germline CDR1 SEHNR, CDR2 FQNEAQ (reference sequence). The CDR3 runs 16 residues. The DNA of the CDR3 is TGTGCCAGCAGCTCCCCCCAGGGGGCCAGCACAGATACGCAGTATTTT. This gives the protein CASSSPQGASTDTQYF. Filled out from reference TRBV7-9 and TRBJ2-3, the complete variable domain reads DTGVSQNPRHKITKRGQNVTFRCDPISEHNRLYWYRQTLGQGPEFLTYFQNEAQLEKSRLLSDRFSAERPKGSFSTLEIQRTEQGDSAMYLCASSSPQGASTDTQYFGPGTRLTVL.

The rearrangement links TRBV5-4 to TRBJ2-2, with a possible D match to TRBD2 (6 bases). There are 15 residues in the CDR3. Germline lookup yields CDR1 SGHNT and CDR2 YYREEE (reference sequence). The germline V and J ends were trimmed by 7 bases and 0 bases, with 13 bases remaining between them. Here the CDR3 reads CASRASATNTGELFF. CDR3 bases: TGTGCCAGCCGGGCTAGCGCCACGAACACCGGGGAGCTGTTTTTT.

This chain links TRBV2 with TRBJ1-1, with no clear D. The ends were cut back, 9 bases at V and 5 bases at J, with 16 bases in the middle. Germline V CDR1 and CDR2: SNHLY, FYNNEI. The CDR3 consists of 13 residues. CDR3: CARKEGKETEAFF. The CDR3 DNA reads as TGTGCCAGGAAAGAGGGTAAGGAGACTGAAGCTTTCTTT.

The chain recombines TRBV1 with TRBJ2-7; the table's D gene call, TRBD1, was not cross checked with the DNA. TRBV1 is listed as a pseudogene. CDR3 length equals 17 residues. CDR3 residues: CTSSQDHTPNRGRRQYF. As DNA, the CDR3 is TGCACCAGCAGCCAAGACCATACGCCGAACAGGGGGAGGAGGCAGTACTTC.

The chain uses TRBV6-5 and TRBJ1-2; D might be TRBD1 (5 bases). With 0 bases removed from V and 6 bases from J, the gap between germline ends came to 14 bases. Germline CDR1 MNHEY, CDR2 SVGAGI. The CDR3 has 15 amino acids. CDR3 bases: TGTGCCAGCAGTTACTCGACTGGGGCCTCCCATGGCTACACCTTC. This translates into CASSYSTGASHGYTF.

This chain uses TRBV13 with TRBJ2-3; 15 bases agree with TRBD2. CDR3 length: 18 residues. Germline values: CDR1 PRHDT, CDR2 FYEKMQ (reference sequence). V gave up 3 bases and J gave up 0 bases; unmatched junction bases: 4. The chain's CDR3 is CASSFTGTSGGSTDTQYF. The CDR3 region has the DNA TGTGCCAGCAGCTTCACCGGGACTAGCGGGGGGAGCACAGATACGCAGTATTTT.

V usage is TRBV6-5 and J usage is TRBJ2-2; D is perhaps TRBD1 (6 bases). The germline V gene has CDR1 MNHEY and CDR2 SVGAGI. This CDR3 has 16 amino acids. Trimming removed 2 bases from V and 2 bases from J, with 12 bases in between. CDR3 sequence reads: CASSYGWGRNTGELFF. The CDR3 DNA is TGTGCCAGCAGTTACGGTTGGGGGCGTAACACCGGGGAGCTGTTTTTT.

This clone was observed a handful of times. Other DNA sequences within the sample encode an identical CDR3. The chain joins TRBV27 to TRBJ2-7; D is tentatively TRBD1 or TRBD2 (5 bases each). The CDR3 covers 13 residues. Germline CDR1 is MNHEY and CDR2 is SMNVEV (reference sequence). V was shortened by 4 bases and J by 0 bases, with 7 bases between the two germline ends. CDR3 protein: CASSWGSSYEQYF. DNA of the CDR3: TGTGCCAGCAGTTGGGGGAGCTCCTACGAGCAGTACTTC.

V is TRBV27 and J is TRBJ2-6, with unresolved D. The CDR3 extends over 18 amino acids. Germline CDR1 MNHEY, CDR2 SMNVEV (reference sequence). Trimming left V 2 bases short and J 2 bases short, with 16 bases between. CDR3 sequence: CASSLRLSKTTGANVLTF. CDR3 DNA: TGTGCCAGCAGTTTAAGGCTGTCAAAGACAACTGGGGCCAACGTCCTGACTTTC.

This rearrangement joins TRBV7-9 to TRBJ1-2; D not certain. The CDR3 sequence is 12 residues long. Germline V gene data show CDR1 as SEHNR and CDR2 as FQNEAQ (reference sequence). Trimming left V 5 bases short and J 9 bases short, with 13 bases between. For the CDR3, the DNA is TGTGCCAGCAGCCAGGACGGCTTGCGCTACACCTTC. This gives the protein CASSQDGLRYTF.

The chain uses TRBV7-9 and TRBJ2-2, with D perhaps being TRBD1 or TRBD2 (5 bases each). Per the germline V gene, CDR1 is SEHNR and CDR2 is FQNEAQ (reference sequence). The length of the CDR3 is 14 residues. Trimming took 6 bases from V and 4 from J, leaving 12 bases between them. CDR3: CASSPEGSTGELFF. The CDR3 DNA reads as TGTGCCAGCAGTCCCGAGGGGAGCACCGGGGAGCTGTTTTTT.

The chain joins TRBV14 to TRBJ2-3; maybe TRBD2 (5 bases). Germline assignment: CDR1 SGHDN and CDR2 FVKESK. There are 15 residues in the CDR3. The V and J ends lost 6 bases and 1 base respectively, with 14 bases between them. CDR3 coding DNA: TGTGCCAGCAGACCCACCGGGATTCGCACAGATACGCAGTATTTT. Translated, it gives CASRPTGIRTDTQYF. The full variable domain, rest sourced from reference TRBV14 and TRBJ2-3, is EAGVTQFPSHSVIEKGQTVTLRCDPISGHDNLYWYRRVMGKEIKFLLHFVKESKQDESGMPNNRFLAERTGGTYSTLKVQPAELEDSGVYFCASRPTGIRTDTQYFGPGTRLTVL.

Details on this clone: Other DNA sequences within the sample encode an identical CDR3. The rearrangement joins TRBV2 to TRBJ1-2, with a possible D match to TRBD1 (5 bases). This CDR3 contains 14 residues. Germline values: CDR1 SNHLY, CDR2 FYNNEI. V lost 0 bases and J 2 bases, leaving 7 bases between the germline ends. CDR3 sequence (DNA): TGTGCCAGCAGTGAAGCGGGGGGGAACTATGGCTACACCTTC. It is translated as CASSEAGGNYGYTF.